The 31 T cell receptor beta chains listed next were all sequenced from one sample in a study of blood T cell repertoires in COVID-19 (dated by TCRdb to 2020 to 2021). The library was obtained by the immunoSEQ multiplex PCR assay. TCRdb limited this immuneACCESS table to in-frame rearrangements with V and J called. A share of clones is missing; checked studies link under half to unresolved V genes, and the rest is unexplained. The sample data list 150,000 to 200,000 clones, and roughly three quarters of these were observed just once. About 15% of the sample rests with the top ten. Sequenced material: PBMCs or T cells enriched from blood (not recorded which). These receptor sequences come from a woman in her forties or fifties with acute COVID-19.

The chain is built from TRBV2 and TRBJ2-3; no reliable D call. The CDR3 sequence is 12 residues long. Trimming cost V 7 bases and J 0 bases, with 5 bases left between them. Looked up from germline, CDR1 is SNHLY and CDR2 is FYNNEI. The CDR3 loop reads CASTLSTDTQYF. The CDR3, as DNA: TGTGCCAGCACCCTGAGCACAGATACGCAGTATTTT.

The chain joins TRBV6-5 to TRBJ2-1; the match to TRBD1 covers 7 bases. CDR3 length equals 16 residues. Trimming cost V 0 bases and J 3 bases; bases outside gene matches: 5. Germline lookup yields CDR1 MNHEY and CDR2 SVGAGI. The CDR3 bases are TGTGCCAGCAGTTACTCATGGACAGGAAGCTACAATGAGCAGTTCTTC. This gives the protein CASSYSWTGSYNEQFF.

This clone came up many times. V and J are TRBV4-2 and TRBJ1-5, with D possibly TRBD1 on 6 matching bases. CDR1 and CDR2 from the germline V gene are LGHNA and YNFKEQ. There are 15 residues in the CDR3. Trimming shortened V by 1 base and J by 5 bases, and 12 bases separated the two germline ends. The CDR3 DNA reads TGTGCCAGCAGCCAAGGAGGGGGTCCGCATCAGCCCCAGCATTTT. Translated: CASSQGGGPHQPQHF.

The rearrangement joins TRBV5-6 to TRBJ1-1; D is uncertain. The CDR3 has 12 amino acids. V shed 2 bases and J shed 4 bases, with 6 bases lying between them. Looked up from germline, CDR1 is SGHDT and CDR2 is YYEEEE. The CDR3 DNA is TGTGCCAGCAGCTTTTCCCGCACTGAAGCTTTCTTT. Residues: CASSFSRTEAFF.

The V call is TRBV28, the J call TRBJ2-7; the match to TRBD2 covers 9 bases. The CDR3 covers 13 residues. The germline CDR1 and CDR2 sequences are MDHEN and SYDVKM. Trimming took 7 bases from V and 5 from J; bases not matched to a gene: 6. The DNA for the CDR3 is TGTGCCAGCATCAAAGCGGGGGGTAACGAGCAGTACGTC. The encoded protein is CASIKAGGNEQYV.

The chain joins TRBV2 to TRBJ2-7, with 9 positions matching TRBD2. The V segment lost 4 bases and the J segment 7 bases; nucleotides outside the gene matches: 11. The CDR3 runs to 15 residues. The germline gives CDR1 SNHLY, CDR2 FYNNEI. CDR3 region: CASSASRGGAAEQYV. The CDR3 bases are TGTGCCAGCAGTGCTTCCCGCGGGGGGGCGGCTGAGCAGTACGTC.

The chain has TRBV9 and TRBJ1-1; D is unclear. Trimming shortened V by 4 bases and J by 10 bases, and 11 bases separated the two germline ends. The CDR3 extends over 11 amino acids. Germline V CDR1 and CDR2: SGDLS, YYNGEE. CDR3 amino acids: CASSPQEGAFF. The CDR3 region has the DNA TGTGCCAGCAGCCCTCAGGAGGGAGCTTTCTTT.

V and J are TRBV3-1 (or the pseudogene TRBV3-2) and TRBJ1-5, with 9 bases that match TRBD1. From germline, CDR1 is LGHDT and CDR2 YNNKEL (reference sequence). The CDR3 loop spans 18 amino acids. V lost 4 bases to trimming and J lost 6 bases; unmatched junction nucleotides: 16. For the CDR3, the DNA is TGTGCCAGCAGCCCCCACCCCCCACAGGGGGCGAGGGGTCAGCCCCAGCATTTT. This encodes CASSPHPPQGARGQPQHF.

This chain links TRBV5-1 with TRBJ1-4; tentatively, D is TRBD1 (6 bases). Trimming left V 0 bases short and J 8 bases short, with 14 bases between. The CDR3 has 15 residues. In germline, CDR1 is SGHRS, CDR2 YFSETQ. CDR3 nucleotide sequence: TGCGCCAGCAGCTTGGGACAGGCGGGGGGAGAAAAACTGTTTTTT. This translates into CASSLGQAGGEKLFF.

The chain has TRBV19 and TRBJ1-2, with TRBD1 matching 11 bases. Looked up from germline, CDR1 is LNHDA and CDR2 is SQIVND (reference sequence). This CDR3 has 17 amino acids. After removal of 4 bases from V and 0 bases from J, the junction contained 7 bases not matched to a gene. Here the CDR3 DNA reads TGTGCCAGTAGTACCACGGACAGGGGGCAGGCTAACTATGGCTACACCTTC. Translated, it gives CASSTTDRGQANYGYTF.

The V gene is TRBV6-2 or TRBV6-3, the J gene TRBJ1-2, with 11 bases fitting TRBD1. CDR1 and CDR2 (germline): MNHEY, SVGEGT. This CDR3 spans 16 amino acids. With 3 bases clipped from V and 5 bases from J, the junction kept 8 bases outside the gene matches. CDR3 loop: CASSYRPGTGGYGYTF. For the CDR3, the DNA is TGTGCCAGCAGTTATCGACCCGGGACAGGGGGATATGGCTACACCTTC.

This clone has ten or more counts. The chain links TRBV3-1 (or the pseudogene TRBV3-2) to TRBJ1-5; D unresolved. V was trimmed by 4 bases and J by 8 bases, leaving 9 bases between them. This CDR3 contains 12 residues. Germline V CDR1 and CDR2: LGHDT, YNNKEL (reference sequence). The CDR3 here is CASSRQGEPQHF. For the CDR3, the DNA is TGTGCCAGCAGCCGACAAGGTGAGCCCCAGCATTTT.

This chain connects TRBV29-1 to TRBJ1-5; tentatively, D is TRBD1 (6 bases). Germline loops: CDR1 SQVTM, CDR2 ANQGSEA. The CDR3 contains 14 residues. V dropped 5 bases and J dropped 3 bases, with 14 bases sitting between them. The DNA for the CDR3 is TGCAGCGTTACCATCGGACAGTTCAATCAGCCCCAGCATTTT. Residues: CSVTIGQFNQPQHF.

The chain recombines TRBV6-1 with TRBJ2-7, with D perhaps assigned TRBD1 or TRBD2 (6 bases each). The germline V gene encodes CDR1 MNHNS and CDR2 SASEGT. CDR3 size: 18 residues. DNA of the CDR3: TGTGCCAGCAGCGAAGGGGGGCCTTACACTATAAGTTCCTACGAGCAGTACGTC. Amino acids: CASSEGGPYTISSYEQYV.

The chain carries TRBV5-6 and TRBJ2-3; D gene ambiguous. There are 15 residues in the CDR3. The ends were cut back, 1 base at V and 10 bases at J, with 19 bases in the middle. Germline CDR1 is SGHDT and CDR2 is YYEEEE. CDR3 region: CASSLLRLPNIAQYF. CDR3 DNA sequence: TGTGCCAGCAGCTTGCTGCGACTTCCAAACATCGCGCAGTATTTT.

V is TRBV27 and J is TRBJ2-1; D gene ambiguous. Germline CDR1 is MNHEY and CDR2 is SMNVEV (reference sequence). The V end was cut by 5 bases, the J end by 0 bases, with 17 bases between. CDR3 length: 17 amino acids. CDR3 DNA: TGTGCCAGCAGTCTTCCCCCTGTAGGAGCCTCCTACAATGAGCAGTTCTTC. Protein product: CASSLPPVGASYNEQFF.

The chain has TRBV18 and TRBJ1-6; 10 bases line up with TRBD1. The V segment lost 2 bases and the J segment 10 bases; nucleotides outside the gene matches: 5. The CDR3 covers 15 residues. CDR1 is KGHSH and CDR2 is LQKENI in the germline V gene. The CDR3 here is CASSPDRGLGSPLHF. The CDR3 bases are TGTGCCAGCTCACCAGACAGGGGGCTGGGGTCACCCCTCCACTTT.

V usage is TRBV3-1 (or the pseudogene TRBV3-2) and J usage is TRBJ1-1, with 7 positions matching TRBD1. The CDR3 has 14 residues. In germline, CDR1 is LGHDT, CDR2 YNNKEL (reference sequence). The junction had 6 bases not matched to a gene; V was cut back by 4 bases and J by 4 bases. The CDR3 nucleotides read TGTGCCAGCAGCCCCGACAGGGTCAGCACTGAAGCTTTCTTT. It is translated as CASSPDRVSTEAFF.

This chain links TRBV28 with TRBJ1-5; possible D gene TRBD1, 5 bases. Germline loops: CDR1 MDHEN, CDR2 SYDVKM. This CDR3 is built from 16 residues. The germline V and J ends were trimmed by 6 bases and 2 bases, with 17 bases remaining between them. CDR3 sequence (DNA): TGTGCCAGCAGCCCTTTGACAGAAAGTCGCAATCAGCCCCAGCATTTT. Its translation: CASSPLTESRNQPQHF. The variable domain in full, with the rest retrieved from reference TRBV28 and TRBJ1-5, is DVKVTQSSRYLVKRTGEKVFLECVQDMDHENMFWYRQDPGLGLRLIYFSYDVKMKEKGDIPEGYSVSREKKERFSLILESASTNQTSMYLCASSPLTESRNQPQHFGDGTRLSIL.

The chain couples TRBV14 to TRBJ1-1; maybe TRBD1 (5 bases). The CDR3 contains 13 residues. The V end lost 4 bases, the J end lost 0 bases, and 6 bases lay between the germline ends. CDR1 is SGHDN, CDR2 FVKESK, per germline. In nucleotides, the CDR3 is TGTGCCAGCAGCCGACAGCTGAACACTGAAGCTTTCTTT. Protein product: CASSRQLNTEAFF. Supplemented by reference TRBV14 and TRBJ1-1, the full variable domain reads EAGVTQFPSHSVIEKGQTVTLRCDPISGHDNLYWYRRVMGKEIKFLLHFVKESKQDESGMPNNRFLAERTGGTYSTLKVQPAELEDSGVYFCASSRQLNTEAFFGQGTRLTVV.

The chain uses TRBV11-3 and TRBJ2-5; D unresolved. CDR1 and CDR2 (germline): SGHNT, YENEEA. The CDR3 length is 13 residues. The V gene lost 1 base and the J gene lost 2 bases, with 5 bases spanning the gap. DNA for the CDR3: TGTGCCAGCAGCTTAGGACAACAAGAGACCCAGTACTTC. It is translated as CASSLGQQETQYF.

CDR3 sequence (DNA): TGCGCCAGCAGCCCCGCCCAGGTCGGCGGGAATAATTCACCCCTCCACTTT. Its translation is CASSPAQVGGNNSPLHF. The chain has TRBV5-1 and TRBJ1-6; D remains ambiguous. V lost 4 bases and J 5 bases, leaving 19 bases between the germline ends. The CDR3 is 17 residues long. Germline V gene data show CDR1 as SGHRS and CDR2 as YFSETQ.

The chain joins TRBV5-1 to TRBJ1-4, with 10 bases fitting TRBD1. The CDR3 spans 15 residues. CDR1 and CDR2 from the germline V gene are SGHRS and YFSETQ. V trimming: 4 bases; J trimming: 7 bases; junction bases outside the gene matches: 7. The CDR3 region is CASSPEGQGSEKLFF. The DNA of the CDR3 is TGCGCCAGCAGCCCTGAGGGACAGGGGTCTGAAAAACTGTTTTTT.

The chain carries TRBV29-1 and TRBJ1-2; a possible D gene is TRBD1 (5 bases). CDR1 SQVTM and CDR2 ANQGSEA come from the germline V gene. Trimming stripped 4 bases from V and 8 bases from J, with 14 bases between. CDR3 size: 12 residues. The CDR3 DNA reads TGCAGCGTTGTTAGGGGTCGTGAGGGCTACACCTTC. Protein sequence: CSVVRGREGYTF.

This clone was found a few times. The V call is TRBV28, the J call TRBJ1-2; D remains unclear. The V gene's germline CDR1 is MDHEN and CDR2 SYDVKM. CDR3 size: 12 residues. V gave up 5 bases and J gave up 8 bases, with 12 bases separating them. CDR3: CASSRGAGGYTF. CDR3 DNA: TGTGCCAGCAGTCGGGGTGCGGGCGGCTACACCTTC.

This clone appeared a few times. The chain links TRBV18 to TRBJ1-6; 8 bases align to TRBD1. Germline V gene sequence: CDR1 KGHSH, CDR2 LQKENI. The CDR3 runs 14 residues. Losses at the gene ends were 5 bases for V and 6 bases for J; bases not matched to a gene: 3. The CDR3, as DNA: TGTGCCAGCTCAACCGACAGGGGTAATTCACCCCTCCACTTT. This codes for CASSTDRGNSPLHF.

The CDR3 sequence is CASSELGRGSPQHF. CDR3 DNA: TGTGCCAGCAGTGAGCTAGGCAGGGGATCGCCCCAGCATTTT. This chain joins TRBV2 and TRBJ1-5, with D possibly being TRBD1 (6 bases). CDR1 and CDR2 (germline): SNHLY, FYNNEI. V was pared by 3 bases and J by 9 bases, with 15 bases between. The CDR3 length is 14 residues.

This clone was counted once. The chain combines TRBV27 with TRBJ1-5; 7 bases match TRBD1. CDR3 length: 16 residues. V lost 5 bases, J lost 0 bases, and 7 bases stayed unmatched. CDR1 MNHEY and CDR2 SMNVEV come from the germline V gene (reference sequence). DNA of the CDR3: TGTGCCAGCAGTCTGGGACAGCCAAATAGCAATCAGCCCCAGCATTTT. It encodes CASSLGQPNSNQPQHF.

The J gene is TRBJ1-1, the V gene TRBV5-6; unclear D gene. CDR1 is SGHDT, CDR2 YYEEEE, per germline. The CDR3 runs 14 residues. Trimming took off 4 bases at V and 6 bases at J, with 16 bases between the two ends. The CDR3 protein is CASSRPLRASEAFF. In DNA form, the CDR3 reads TGTGCCAGCAGCAGGCCCCTGAGGGCATCTGAAGCTTTCTTT.

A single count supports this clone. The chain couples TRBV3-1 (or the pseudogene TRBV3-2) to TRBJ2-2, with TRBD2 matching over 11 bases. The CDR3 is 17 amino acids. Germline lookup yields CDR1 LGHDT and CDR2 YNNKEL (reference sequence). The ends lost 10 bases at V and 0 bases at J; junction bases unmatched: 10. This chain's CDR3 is CATARVAGGPNTGELFF. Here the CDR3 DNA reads TGTGCCACCGCCCGGGTAGCGGGGGGGCCGAACACCGGGGAGCTGTTTTTT.

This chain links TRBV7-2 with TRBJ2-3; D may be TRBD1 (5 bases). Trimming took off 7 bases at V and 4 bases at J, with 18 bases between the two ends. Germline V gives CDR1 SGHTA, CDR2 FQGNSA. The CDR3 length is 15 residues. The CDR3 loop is CASKDQGLWSDTQYF. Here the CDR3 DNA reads TGTGCCAGCAAAGATCAGGGATTGTGGTCAGATACGCAGTATTTT.